One T cell receptor (beta chain) is described in this entry. The assay was immunoSEQ multiplex PCR, and TCRdb's table has in-frame clones only and misses some. The data hold 150,000 to 200,000 clones, with around 90% observed a single time. This entry comes from a study of control samples from healthy donors and cancer patients. V trimming: 4 bases; J trimming: 8 bases; junction bases outside the gene matches: 9. This CDR3 contains 16 residues. CDR1 is MNHEY, CDR2 SVGEGT, per germline. Sequenced sample: blood. This sequence originates from a woman between 45 and 60 years old in good health. This chain joins TRBV6-2 or TRBV6-3 and TRBJ2-1; TRBD2 agrees at 12 bases. Here the CDR3 DNA reads TGTGCCAGCAGTTCCCCTGCTAGCGGGAGGGCTCATGAGCAGTTCTTC. Translating gives CASSSPASGRAHEQFF.